This TCR beta chain was sequenced during a study of blood T cell repertoires in COVID-19. Methods used by the authors: By means of reference gene primer amplification, nucleated cell counts were estimated. The method was immunoSEQ multiplex PCR; TCRdb's version includes in-frame clones alone and lacks a portion of them. D and trimming come from the DNA, and the V and J calls and clone size come from that table. The repertoire has about 73,000 clones, 89% of them found once; the top ten carry under 10%. CDR1 is LNHDA and CDR2 is SQIVND in the germline V gene (reference sequence). CDR3 length equals 12 residues. Trimming pared 9 bases from V and 4 bases from J, leaving 12 bases between.

This receptor was identified in a man older than 75 with acute or convalescent COVID-19. Sequences were obtained from peripheral blood. The chain carries TRBV19 and TRBJ1-2; D unclear. Written as DNA, the CDR3 is TGTGCCAGCACCGGTCGGGGCTATGGCTACACCTTC. Its protein product is CASTGRGYGYTF.